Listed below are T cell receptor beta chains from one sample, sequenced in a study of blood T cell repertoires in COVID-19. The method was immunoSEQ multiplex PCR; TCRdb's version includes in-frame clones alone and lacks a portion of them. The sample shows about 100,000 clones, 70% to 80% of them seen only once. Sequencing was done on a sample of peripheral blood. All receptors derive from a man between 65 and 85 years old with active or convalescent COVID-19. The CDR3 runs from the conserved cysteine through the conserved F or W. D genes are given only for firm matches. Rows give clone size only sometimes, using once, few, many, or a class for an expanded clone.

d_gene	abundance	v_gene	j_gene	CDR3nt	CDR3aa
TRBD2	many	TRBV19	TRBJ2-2	TGTGCCAGTATACGGGGCGGGAGAGGTGGAACCGGGGAGCTGTTTTTT	CASIRGGRGGTGELFF
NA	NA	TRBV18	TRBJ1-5	TGTGCCAGCTCACCGGAGGTTAATAGCAATCAGCCCCAGCATTTT	CASSPEVNSNQPQHF
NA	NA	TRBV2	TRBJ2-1	TGTGCCAGCAGCGAGTTAGCGTCCTACAATGAGCAGTTCTTC	CASSELASYNEQFF
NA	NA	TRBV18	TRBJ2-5	TGTGCCAGCTCACCACCGAGGGTAGAGACCCAGTACTTC	CASSPPRVETQYF
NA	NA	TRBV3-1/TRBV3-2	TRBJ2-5	TGTGCCAGCAGCCAAGATAGGACAGTCCAAGAGACCCAGTACTTC	CASSQDRTVQETQYF
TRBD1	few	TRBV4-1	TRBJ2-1	TGCGCCAGCAGCCAAAGTCCTAGACAGGGGATTATCTACAATGAGCAGTTCTTC	CASSQSPRQGIIYNEQFF
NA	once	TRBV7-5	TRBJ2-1	TGTGCCAGAAGCTTAGTTCTAGGGGAGGCCTACAATGAGCAGTTCTTC	CARSLVLGEAYNEQFF
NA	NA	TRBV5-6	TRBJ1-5	TGTGCCAGCAGCTTGGCGACCGGAGGCAATCAGCCCCAGCATTTT	CASSLATGGNQPQHF
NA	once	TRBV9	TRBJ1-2	TGTGCCAGCAGCGTAGCAGGTTATGGCTACACCTTC	CASSVAGYGYTF
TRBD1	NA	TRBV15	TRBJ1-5	TGTGCCACCAGCAGAGGACAGGGGGCGAGGGGGATAGGCAATCAGCCCCAGCATTTT	CATSRGQGARGIGNQPQHF
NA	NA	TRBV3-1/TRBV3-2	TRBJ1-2	TGTGCCAGCAGCCAGGGGACACCGGCGGGCGGCTACACCTTC	CASSQGTPAGGYTF
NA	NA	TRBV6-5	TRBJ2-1	TGTGCCAGCAGTTACGGGGTGGGAGTGGGTCTCTATGAGCAGTTCTTC	CASSYGVGVGLYEQFF
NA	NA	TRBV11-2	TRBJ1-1	TGTGCCAGCAGCTACTCTTACGCCCCGAACACTGAAGCTTTCTTT	CASSYSYAPNTEAFF
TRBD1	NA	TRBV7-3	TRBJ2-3	TGTGCCAGCAGCCCTACAGGGGGCTTAGTGGATACGCAGTATTTT	CASSPTGGLVDTQYF
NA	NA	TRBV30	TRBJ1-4	TGTGCCTGGAGTCAGGAGGTTGGCGAAAAACTGTTTTTT	CAWSQEVGEKLFF
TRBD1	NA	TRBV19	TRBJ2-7	TGTGCCAGTAGGGGACAGGGAGCCTACGAGCAGTACTTC	CASRGQGAYEQYF
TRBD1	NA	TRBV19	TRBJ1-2	TGTGCCAGTAGTGTAGCTCCGGGACAGGGGCCCTATGGCTACACCTTC	CASSVAPGQGPYGYTF
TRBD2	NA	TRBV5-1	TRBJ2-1	TGCGCCAGCAGCATCGGACTAGCGGGAAGCTCCTACAATGAGCAGTTCTTC	CASSIGLAGSSYNEQFF
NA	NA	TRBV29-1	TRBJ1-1	TGCAGCGTTCGGAAAGGGGGGAACACTGAAGCTTTCTTT	CSVRKGGNTEAFF
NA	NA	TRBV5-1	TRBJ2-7	TGCGCCAGCAGCGGGACAAGCGGGACCTACGAGCAGTACTTC	CASSGTSGTYEQYF
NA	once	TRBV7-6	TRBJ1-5	TGTGCCAGCAGCGCTGGGAGGAATCAGCCCCAGCATTTT	CASSAGRNQPQHF
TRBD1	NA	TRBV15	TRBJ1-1	TGTGCCACCAGCAAACAGGGGGGAATGAACACTGAAGCTTTCTTT	CATSKQGGMNTEAFF
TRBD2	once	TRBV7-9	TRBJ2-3	TGTGCCAGCAGCTTCGGACTAGTGACAGATACGCAGTATTTT	CASSFGLVTDTQYF
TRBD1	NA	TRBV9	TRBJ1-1	TGTGCCAGCAGCGTAGCAGGGGGCGGTGAAGCTTTCTTT	CASSVAGGGEAFF
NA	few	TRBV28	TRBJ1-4	TGTGCCAGCCTCCCGGGGGGAGTCGAAAAACTGTTTTTT	CASLPGGVEKLFF
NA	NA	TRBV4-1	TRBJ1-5	TGCGCCAGCAGCCGGGAGGGGAGCAGCCACAATCAGCCCCAGCATTTT	CASSREGSSHNQPQHF